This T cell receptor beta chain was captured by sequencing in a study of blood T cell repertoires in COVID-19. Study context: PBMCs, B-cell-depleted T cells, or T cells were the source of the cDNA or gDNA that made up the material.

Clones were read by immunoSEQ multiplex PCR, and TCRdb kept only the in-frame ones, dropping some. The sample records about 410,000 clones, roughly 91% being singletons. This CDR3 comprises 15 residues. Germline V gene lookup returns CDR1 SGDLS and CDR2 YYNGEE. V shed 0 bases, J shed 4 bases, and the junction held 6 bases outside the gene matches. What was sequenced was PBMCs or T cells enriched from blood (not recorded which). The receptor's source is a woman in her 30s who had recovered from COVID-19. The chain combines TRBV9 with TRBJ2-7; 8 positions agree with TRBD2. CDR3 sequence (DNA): TGTGCCAGCAGCGTAGGTCCGGGACTAGTTTACGAGCAGTACTTC. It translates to CASSVGPGLVYEQYF.